This T cell receptor beta chain originates from a study of shared clonotypes between healthy human individuals (dated by TCRdb to the early 2020s). In terms of the full investigation: A couple of women and a few men aged 18 to 49 years were included in the cohort. For each donor, CD4 naive and CD4 memory were each given three plates, CD8 naive was given two plates, and CD8 memory was given one plate. Blood TCR repertoires of about five healthy adults were deeply sequenced to estimate repertoire size and the extent of clonotype sharing between individuals. Libraries were prepared and TCR repertoires were sequenced by different laboratories using diverse techniques, in order to increase sequencing depth and limit assay-specific biases. Between about 0.85 and 10 billion PBMCs per donor were obtained by leukapheresis. What the research found in general, with its limitations: Compared with non-shared clonotypes, the clonotypes found in all four sorted-subset donors had higher generation probabilities. The small number of donors limited the genetic and exposure-history diversity represented. Sampling was restricted to blood, and TCR repertoires in tissues likely differ from the TCR repertoires found in blood. Incomplete sequencing was indicated by rarefaction of sorted-subset datasets, despite the large sequencing depth. Pairwise subsampling indicated that sequencing depth was expected to affect the degree of clonotype sharing among donors. When several donors were compared, the shared fraction of clonotypes was about 5.5% for naive CD4, roughly 3.3% for naive CD8, 2.3% for memory CD4, and 0.4% for memory CD8. Larger estimated clonotype richness was generally found for naive subsets than for memory subsets.

This clone was detected once. It lacks a known antigen. Base qualities were left out, and no much larger clone turns up one base away. Other DNA sequences in this specimen translate into the identical CDR3. The donors were healthy, HIV-negative adults who had no recently reported acute infections or vaccinations. Only Caucasian adults living in Nashville, Tennessee, USA were represented among the donors. CD4+ T cells were enriched by magnetic negative selection; naive cells were then positively selected on CD45RA, and the negative fraction formed the memory subset. After blood collection by leukapheresis, PBMCs were isolated using Ficoll-Histopaque density gradient centrifugation and then cryopreserved in the vapor phase of liquid nitrogen. Purity and quantity of every magnetically sorted T cell population were checked by analytical flow cytometry. Genomic DNA was isolated from each sorted fraction and quantified by UV absorbance on a Nanodrop 2000c.

Using the deep immunoSEQ assay, TCR CDR3 regions were amplified from genomic DNA by multiplex PCR. Extracted genomic DNA from each cell subset was spread evenly across all wells of several immunoSEQ 96-well plates, with each plate serving as a replicate. For sorted subsets, each replicate PCR was loaded with about 0.2 ug genomic DNA, equivalent to 30,000 or so T cell genomes. The purified libraries were quantified using a Qubit 3.0 fluorometer, sized with a Bioanalyzer 2100, and then quantified again using the KAPA Library Quantification kit. A separate single-read 150-cycle Illumina NextSeq 550 flow cell was used to sequence each immunoSEQ 96-well plate. The paper's processing steps were these. Because the immunoSEQ output held only junctional sequences and lacked quality scores, the filtering could not match the filtering applied to full-length reads. Sequences were annotated with PyIR, a Python wrapper for IgBLAST v1.9, using IMGT germline references to assign V/J genes and CDR3. Any read was removed if the V/J assignment was weak (E-value above 1e-6), the CDR3 was missing, or the read contained stop codons, out-of-frame junctions, or ambiguous translated residues. A V3J clonotype was defined by an identical inferred V gene, J gene, and CDR3 amino acid sequence. Percentage overlap between repertoires was calculated by dividing the number of shared unique clonotypes by the size of the smaller repertoire. Repertoire richness was assessed with RTK rarefaction, the Chao1 estimator, and Recon v2.1 estimates of unobserved clonotypes. For all TCRbeta clonotypes obtained by the gDNA method from four donors, generation probabilities were computed with OLGA. This is the immuneACCESS table as TCRdb keeps it, with only in-frame sequences that have V and J called. A part of the clones is gone; compared with another copy, unresolved V genes explain less than half, and the rest is unexplained. V and J calls and clone size come straight from that table; D and trimming were deduced from the DNA. Recorded for this sample are over 2 million clones; 85% to 95% of them occurred a single time. The biggest ten clones account for about 0.36% of the sample.

CDR1 and CDR2 are read off the germline V gene as SGHDT and YYEEEE. Deletion took 1 base off V and 3 bases off J, with a span of 11 bases between the germline ends. The CDR3 contains 14 residues, cysteine and phenylalanine counted. The DNA shown is the 42-base CDR3, in frame from base 1. Source material: naive CD4+ T cells from PBMCs. The cell subset or site label, read with the paper, signifies: CD45RA+ positively selected. This receptor chain uses TRBV5-6 and TRBJ2-7, with no confident D gene call. This clonotype originated in a man aged 18 to 30 in good health. Some clones in this sample may be carry-over from other donors' samples. CDR3 reads: CASSLSGVSYEQYF. DNA sequence: TGTGCCAGCAGCTTGTCCGGCGTGAGCTACGAGCAGTACTTC.